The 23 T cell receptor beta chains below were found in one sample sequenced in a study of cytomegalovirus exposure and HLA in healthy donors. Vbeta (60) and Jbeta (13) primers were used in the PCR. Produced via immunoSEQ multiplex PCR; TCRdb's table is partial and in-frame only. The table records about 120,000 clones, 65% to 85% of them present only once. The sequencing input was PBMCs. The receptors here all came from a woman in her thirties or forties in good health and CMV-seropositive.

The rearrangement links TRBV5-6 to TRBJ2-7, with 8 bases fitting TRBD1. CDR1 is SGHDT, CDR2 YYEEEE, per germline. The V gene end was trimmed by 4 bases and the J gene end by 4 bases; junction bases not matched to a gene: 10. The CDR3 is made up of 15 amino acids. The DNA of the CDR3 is TGTGCCAGCAGCCCACCCGCAGGGGGCAATTACGAGCAGTACTTC. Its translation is CASSPPAGGNYEQYF.

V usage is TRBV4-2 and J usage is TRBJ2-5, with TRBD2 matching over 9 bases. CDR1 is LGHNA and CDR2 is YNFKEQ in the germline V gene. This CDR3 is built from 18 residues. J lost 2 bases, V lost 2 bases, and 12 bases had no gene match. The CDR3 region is CASSQNSPRGRVQETQYF. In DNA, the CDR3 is TGTGCCAGCAGCCAAAATTCCCCGCGCGGGAGGGTACAAGAGACCCAGTACTTC.

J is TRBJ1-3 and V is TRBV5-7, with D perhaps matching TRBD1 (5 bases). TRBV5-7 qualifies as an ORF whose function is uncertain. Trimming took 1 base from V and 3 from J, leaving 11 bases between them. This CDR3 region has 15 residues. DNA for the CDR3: TGTGCCAGCAGCTTGAGGCGGGGCTGTGGAAACACCATATATTTT. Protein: CASSLRRGCGNTIYF.

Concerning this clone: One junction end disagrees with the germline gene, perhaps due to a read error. The CDR3 is CASRRQGGRDPSADTYEQYF. The CDR3 region has the DNA TGTGCTAGCAGACGGCAGGGGGGCAGGGACCCCTCAGCGGACACCTACGAGCAGTACTTC. The chain has TRBV7-7 and TRBJ2-7; perhaps TRBD1 as D (7 bases). The CDR3 totals 20 residues. Germline V gene lookup returns CDR1 SSHAT and CDR2 FNYEAQ (reference sequence).

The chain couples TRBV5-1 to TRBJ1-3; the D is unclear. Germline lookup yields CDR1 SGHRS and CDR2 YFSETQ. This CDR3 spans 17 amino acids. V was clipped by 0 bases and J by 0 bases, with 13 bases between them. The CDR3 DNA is TGCGCCAGCAGCTTGGGTCAGGCGACCTTCTCTGGAAACACCATATATTTT. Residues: CASSLGQATFSGNTIYF.

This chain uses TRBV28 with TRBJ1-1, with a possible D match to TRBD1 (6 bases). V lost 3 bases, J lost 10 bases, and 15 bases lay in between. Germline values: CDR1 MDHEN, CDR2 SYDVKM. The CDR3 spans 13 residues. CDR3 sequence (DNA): TGTGCCAGCAGTTTCCCCCTGGTAGGGGGAGCTTTCTTT. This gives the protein CASSFPLVGGAFF.

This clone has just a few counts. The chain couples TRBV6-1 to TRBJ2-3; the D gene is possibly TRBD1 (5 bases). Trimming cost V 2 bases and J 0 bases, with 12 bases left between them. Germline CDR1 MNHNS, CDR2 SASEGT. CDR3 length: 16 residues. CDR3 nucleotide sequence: TGTGCCAGCAGTGAACTCGACAGTTTGAGCACAGATACGCAGTATTTT. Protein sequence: CASSELDSLSTDTQYF.

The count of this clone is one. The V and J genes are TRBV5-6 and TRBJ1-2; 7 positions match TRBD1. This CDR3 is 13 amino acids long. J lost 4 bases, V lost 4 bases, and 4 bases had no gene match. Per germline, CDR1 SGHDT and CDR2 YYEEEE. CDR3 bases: TGTGCCAGCAGCGGAGCAGGGGGCTATGGCTACACCTTC. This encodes CASSGAGGYGYTF.

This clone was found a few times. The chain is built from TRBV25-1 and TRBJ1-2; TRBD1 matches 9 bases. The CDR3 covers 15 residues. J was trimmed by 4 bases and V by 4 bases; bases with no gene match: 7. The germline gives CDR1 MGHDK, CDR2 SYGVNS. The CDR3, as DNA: TGTGCCAGCAGTGCCCGGGACAGGGAAGTCTATGGCTACACCTTC. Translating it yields CASSARDREVYGYTF.

The CDR3 DNA is TGTGCCAGCTCAACAGGGGAGGAGGGTTACGAGCAGTACTTC. Protein: CASSTGEEGYEQYF. This chain joins TRBV18 and TRBJ2-7; possibly TRBD1 for D (7 bases). The CDR3 runs 14 residues. Germline lookup yields CDR1 KGHSH and CDR2 LQKENI. V lost 5 bases, J lost 4 bases, and 15 bases lay in between.

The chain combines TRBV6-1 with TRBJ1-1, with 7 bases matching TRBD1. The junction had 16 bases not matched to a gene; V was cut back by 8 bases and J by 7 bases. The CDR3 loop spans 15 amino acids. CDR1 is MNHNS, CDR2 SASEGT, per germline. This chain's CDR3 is CASSKGAGGYSEAFF. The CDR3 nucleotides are TGTGCCAGCTCTAAAGGGGCAGGGGGATATAGTGAAGCTTTCTTT.

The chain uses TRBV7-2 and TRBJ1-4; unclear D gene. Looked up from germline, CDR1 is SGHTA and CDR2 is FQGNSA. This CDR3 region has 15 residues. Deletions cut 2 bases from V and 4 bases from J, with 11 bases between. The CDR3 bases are TGTGCCAGCAGCTTACCGGCGGAAAGTAATGAAAAACTGTTTTTT. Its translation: CASSLPAESNEKLFF.

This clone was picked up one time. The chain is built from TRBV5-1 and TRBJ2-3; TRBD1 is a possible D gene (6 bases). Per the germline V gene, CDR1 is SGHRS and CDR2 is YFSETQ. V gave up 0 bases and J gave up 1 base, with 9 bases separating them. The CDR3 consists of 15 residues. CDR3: CASSLEGVRTDTQYF. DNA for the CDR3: TGCGCCAGCAGCTTGGAGGGGGTGCGCACAGATACGCAGTATTTT.

In nucleotides, the CDR3 is TGTGCCAGCTCACCCGGGACAGGGGACTACGAGCAGTACTTC. Amino acids: CASSPGTGDYEQYF. V gene TRBV18 combines with J gene TRBJ2-7; 10 bases agree with TRBD1. Germline CDR1 is KGHSH and CDR2 is LQKENI. Germline trimming cut 3 bases from V and 3 bases from J; bases unmatched to any gene: 2. The CDR3 covers 14 residues.

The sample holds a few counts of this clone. The CDR3 loop reads CSARGANTEAFF. The CDR3 DNA sequence: TGCAGCGCCCGCGGGGCGAACACTGAAGCTTTCTTT. The chain joins TRBV29-1 to TRBJ1-1, with D maybe TRBD1 (5 bases). The CDR3 length is 12 residues. Trimming removed 7 bases from V and 1 base from J, with 10 bases in between. Germline assignment: CDR1 SQVTM and CDR2 ANQGSEA.

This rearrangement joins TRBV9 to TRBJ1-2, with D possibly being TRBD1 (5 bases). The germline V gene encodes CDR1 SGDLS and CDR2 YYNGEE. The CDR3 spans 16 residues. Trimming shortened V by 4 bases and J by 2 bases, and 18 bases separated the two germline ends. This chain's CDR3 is CASSPPWGGVNYGYTF. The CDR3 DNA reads TGTGCCAGCAGCCCTCCTTGGGGGGGGGTCAACTATGGCTACACCTTC.

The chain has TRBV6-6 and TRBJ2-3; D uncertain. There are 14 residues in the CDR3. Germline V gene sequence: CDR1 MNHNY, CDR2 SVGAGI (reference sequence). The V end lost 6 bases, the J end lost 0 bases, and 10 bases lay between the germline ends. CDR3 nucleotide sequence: TGTGCCAGCAGCTCCGCGTGGAGCACAGATACGCAGTATTTT. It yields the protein CASSSAWSTDTQYF.

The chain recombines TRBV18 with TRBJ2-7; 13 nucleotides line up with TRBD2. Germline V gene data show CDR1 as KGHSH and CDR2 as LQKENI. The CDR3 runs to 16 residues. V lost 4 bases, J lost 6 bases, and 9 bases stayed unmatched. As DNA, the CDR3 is TGTGCCAGCTCACACGGACTAGCGGGGGAGGTAATCGAGCAGTACTTC. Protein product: CASSHGLAGEVIEQYF.

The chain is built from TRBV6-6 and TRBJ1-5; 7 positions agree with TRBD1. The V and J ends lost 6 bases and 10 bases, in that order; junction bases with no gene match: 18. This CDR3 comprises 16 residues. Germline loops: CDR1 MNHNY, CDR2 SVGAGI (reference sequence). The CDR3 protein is CASRTEEGARFHPQHF. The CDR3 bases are TGTGCCAGCAGAACGGAGGAGGGGGCGCGGTTCCATCCCCAGCATTTT.

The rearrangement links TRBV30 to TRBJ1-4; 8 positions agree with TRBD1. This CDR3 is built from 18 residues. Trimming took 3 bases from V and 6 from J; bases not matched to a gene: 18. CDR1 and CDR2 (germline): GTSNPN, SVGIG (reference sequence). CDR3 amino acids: CAWRGRGRQGRIDEKLFF. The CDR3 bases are TGTGCCTGGAGGGGAAGGGGTAGACAGGGGAGGATCGATGAAAAACTGTTTTTT.

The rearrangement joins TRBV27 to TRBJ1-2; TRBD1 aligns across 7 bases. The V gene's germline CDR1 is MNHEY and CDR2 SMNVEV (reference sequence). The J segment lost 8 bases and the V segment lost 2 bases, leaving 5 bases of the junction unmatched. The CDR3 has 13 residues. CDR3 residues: CASSLQTGTGYTF. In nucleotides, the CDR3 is TGTGCCAGCAGTTTACAGACAGGGACCGGCTACACCTTC.

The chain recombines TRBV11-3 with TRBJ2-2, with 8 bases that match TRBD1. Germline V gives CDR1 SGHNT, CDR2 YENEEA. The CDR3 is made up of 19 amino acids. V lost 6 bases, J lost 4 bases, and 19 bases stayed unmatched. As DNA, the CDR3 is TGTGCCAGCAGTCAATTCCTTAGCCCAGGACAGGGTCCCACCGGGGAGCTGTTTTTT. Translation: CASSQFLSPGQGPTGELFF.

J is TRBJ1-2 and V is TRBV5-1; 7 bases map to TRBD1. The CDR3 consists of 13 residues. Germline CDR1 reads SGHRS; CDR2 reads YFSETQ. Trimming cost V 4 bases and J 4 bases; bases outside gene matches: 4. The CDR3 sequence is CASSAGQSYGYTF. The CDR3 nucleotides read TGCGCCAGCAGCGCGGGACAGAGCTATGGCTACACCTTC.